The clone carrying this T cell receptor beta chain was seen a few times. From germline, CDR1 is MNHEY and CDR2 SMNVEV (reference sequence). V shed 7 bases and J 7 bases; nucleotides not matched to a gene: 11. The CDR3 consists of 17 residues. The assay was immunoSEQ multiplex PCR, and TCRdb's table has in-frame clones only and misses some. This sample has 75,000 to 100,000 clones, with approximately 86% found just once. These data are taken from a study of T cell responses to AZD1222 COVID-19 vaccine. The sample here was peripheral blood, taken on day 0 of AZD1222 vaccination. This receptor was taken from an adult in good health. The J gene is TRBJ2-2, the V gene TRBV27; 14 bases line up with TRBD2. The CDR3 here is CASTSGTSGGYFGELFF. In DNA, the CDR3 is TGTGCCAGCACCTCCGGGACTAGCGGGGGTTATTTCGGGGAGCTGTTTTTT.